This T cell receptor (beta chain) derives from a study of neurological immune-mediated disorders (dated by TCRdb to about 2019). Background for the entire study: Peripheral blood TCR-beta repertoires from patients with HTLV-I-associated myelopathy (HAM/TSP), patients with multiple sclerosis, and healthy controls were compared in the study using UMI-based sequencing. Longitudinal samples, technical triplicates and paired sorted CD4+ and CD8+ T-cell subsets, alongside PBMC samples, were included among the roughly 110 TCR-beta libraries. Of the approximately 66 subjects in the cohort, about 14 were HAM/TSP patients, some 34 were multiple sclerosis patients, and some 20 were healthy controls.

This clonotype occurred many times. This clone's antigen is unknown. No per-base quality is available; no much larger clone lies one base away. What the research found in general, with its limitations: Across subjects, expanded clones never shared an identical CDR3 amino acid sequence, which suggests that the TCR-beta repertoires in every group were private. TCR clonal expansion was highest in HAM/TSP patients and lowest in MS patients, with MS patients falling below even healthy controls.

Spanning cysteine to phenylalanine, the CDR3 consists of 14 amino acids. Kept here is only the CDR3 DNA, which spans 42 bases and is read in frame from base 1. Here V drops 5 bases and J drops 7 bases, and the junction holds 9 bases not matched to any gene. cDNA was synthesized by template-switch 5'RACE using a primer carrying a 10-nucleotide random unique molecular identifier by which each TCR transcript was tagged. Every sequencing run covered 15-18 subjects and yielded more than 160 million TCR-beta sequences. The RNeasy kit was used for extraction of total RNA. Using the KAPA Real-time Library Amplification kit, TCR-beta VDJ regions were amplified with primers for the TCR constant region and the 5'RACE anchor. Sample indexes and Illumina adaptors were added in a first PCR, and a second PCR then increased library yield. After Ampure bead purification, the roughly 650 bp TCR product was size-selected on a 2% E-gel SizeSelection system. Before pooling, library quality was assessed on a Bioanalyzer, concentration was determined with Qubit, and library quantification was performed with the Kapa Library Quantification kit. An Illumina HiSeq 2500 was used to sequence the libraries paired-end at 2 x 150 bp. To increase sequence diversity, about 23-30% phiX was spiked into each library pool. The published analysis was carried out like this. Quality-filtered reads were processed with the UMI-based MiGEC pipeline, which removed over 75% of raw TCR sequences during error correction. VDJ genes were aligned to IMGT germline references, and clonotypes were defined by unique CDR3 amino acid sequence plus V-J genes. Clonal expansion, Shannon diversity and CDR3 relatedness were evaluated with VDJtools (CalcPairwiseDistances, ClusterSamples), while phylogenetic trees were built in CLCbio workbench. Clones with at least 8 unique UMIs were defined as expanded, with this threshold being based on coefficient-of-variation modelling across technical triplicates. Starting from the raw public reads, TCRdb applied fastp trimming at Q25, assembled clones with MiXCR and retained in-frame beta chains. Each entry merges the rows of one CDR3 protein and shows their most common DNA and genes. These V and J calls originate from TCRdb's pipeline instead of the authors' own analysis. Recorded for this sample are about 59,000 distinct CDR3 sequences; about 13% of them occurred a single time. The ten largest clones take up over 8.5% of the sample.

Libraries from unsorted PBMCs were made from 2 million PBMCs kept in RNAlater at -80 degrees C until RNA extraction. PBMCs were separated from peripheral blood using Ficoll-Hypaque density gradient centrifugation and then cryopreserved in liquid nitrogen. This receptor was identified in a woman aged 55-69 years with HTLV-1-associated myelopathy (HAM/TSP). The sequenced material came from PBMCs. The V gene is TRBV12-3 or TRBV12-4 and the J gene is TRBJ1-1; TRBD1 matches 8 bases in the middle. Read as DNA, the sequence is TGTGCCAGCAGTCCCCCCGGACAGGGTAGTGAAGCTTTCTTT. This sequence encodes CASSPPGQGSEAFF.